The entry that follows covers one TCR beta chain sequence. The data were taken from a study of blood T cell repertoires in COVID-19. In the study overall: COVID-19 samples from acute and convalescent phases originated in the United States, Italy and Spain. The cDNA or gDNA used as material had been derived from T cells, B-cell-depleted T cells, or PBMCs.

In the original analysis: Quantification of nucleated cells was approximated via reference gene primer amplification. The assay was immunoSEQ multiplex PCR, and TCRdb's table has in-frame clones only and misses some. That table furnishes V, J and clone size, whereas the DNA furnished D and trimming. Of 210,000 or so clones in the sample, 87% are singletons; the top ten hold approximately 12%. This clonotype originated in a woman aged 18-29 years who had recovered from COVID-19. Sequenced sample: peripheral blood.

The CDR3 loop is CASSYSDRAGYEQYF. The CDR3 DNA sequence: TGTGCCAGCAGTTACTCGGACAGGGCAGGGTACGAGCAGTACTTC. The chain is built from TRBV6-6 and TRBJ2-7; 8 bases agree with TRBD1. The V segment lost 0 bases and the J segment 4 bases; nucleotides outside the gene matches: 5. The CDR3 sequence is 15 residues long. Germline V CDR1 and CDR2: MNHNY, SVGAGI (reference sequence).